The entry below describes one TCR beta chain. Here immunoSEQ multiplex PCR was the method, and the copy in TCRdb shows in-frame clones only, minus some. The table records some 80,000 clones, 65% to 85% of them present only once. The data stem from a study of OX40 agonist ivuxolimab in advanced cancers. For the study at large: The patients got ivuxolimab, which is an agonistic anti-OX40 (CD134) antibody. The patients received ivuxolimab by intravenous route every 2 weeks at 0.01 to 10 mg/kg. Partial responses were recorded for three patients, including one with hepatocellular carcinoma and two with cutaneous melanoma.

Trimming at V came to 5 bases and at J to 2 bases, leaving 5 bases not matched to a gene. Per germline, CDR1 MNHEY and CDR2 SVGAGI. CDR3 length: 14 amino acids. The specimen was CD4+ or CD8+ T cells sorted from blood, collected in a trial of the OX40 agonist ivuxolimab. The chain is built from TRBV6-5 and TRBJ2-7; 8 nucleotides match TRBD1. This TCR was recovered from an adult with an advanced solid tumor such as melanoma, head and neck, liver or kidney cancer. The DNA of the CDR3 is TGTGCCAGCAGTCGACAGGGGCCGGCCTACGAGCAGTACTTC. Protein product: CASSRQGPAYEQYF.